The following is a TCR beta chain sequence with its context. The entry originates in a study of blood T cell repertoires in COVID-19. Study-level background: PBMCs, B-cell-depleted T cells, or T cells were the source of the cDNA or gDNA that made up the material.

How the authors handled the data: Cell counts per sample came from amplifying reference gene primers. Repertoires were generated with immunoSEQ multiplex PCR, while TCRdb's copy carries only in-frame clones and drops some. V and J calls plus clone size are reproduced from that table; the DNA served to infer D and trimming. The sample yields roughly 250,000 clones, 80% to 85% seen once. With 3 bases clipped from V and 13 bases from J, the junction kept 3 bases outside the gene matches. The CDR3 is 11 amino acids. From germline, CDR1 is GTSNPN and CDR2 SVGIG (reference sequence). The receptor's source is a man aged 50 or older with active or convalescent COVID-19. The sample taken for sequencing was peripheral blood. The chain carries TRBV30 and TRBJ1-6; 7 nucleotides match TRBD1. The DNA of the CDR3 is TGTGCCTGGAGCCCAGGGGGTCCCCTCCACTTT. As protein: CAWSPGGPLHF.